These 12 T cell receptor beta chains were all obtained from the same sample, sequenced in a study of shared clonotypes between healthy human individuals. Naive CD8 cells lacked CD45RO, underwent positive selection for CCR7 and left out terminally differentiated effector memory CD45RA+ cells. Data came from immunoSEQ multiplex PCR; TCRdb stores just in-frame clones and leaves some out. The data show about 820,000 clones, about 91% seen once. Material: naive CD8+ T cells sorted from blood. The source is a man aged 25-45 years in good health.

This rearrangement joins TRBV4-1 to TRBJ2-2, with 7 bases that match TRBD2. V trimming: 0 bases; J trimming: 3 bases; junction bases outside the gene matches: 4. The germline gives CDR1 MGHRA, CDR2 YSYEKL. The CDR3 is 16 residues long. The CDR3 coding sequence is TGCGCCAGCAGCCAAGATCCGGGAGGTTACACCGGGGAGCTGTTTTTT. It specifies CASSQDPGGYTGELFF.

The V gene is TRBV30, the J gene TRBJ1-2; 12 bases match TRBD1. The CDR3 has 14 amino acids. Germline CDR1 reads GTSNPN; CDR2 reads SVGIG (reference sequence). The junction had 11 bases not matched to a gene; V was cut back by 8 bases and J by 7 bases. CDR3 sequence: CAREGDRGLGGYTF. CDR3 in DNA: TGTGCCCGCGAGGGGGACAGGGGGCTAGGTGGCTACACCTTC.

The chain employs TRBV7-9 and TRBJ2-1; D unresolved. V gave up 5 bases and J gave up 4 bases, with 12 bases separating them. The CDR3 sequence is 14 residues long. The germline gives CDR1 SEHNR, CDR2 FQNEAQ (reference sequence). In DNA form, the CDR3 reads TGTGCCAGCAGCCCCCCACTCGCGTACAATGAGCAGTTCTTC. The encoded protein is CASSPPLAYNEQFF. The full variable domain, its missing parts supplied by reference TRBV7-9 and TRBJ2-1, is DTGVSQNPRHKITKRGQNVTFRCDPISEHNRLYWYRQTLGQGPEFLTYFQNEAQLEKSRLLSDRFSAERPKGSFSTLEIQRTEQGDSAMYLCASSPPLAYNEQFFGPGTRLTVL.

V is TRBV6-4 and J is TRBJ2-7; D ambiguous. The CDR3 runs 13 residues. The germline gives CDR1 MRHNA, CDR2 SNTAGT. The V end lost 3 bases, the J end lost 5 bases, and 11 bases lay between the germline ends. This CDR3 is CASSETPGHEQYF. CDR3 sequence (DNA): TGTGCCAGCAGTGAAACGCCGGGCCACGAGCAGTACTTC.

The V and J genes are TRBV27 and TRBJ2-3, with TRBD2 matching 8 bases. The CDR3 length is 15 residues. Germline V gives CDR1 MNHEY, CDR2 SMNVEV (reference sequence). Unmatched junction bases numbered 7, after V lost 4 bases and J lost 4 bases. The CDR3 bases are TGTGCCAGCAGTTCTGGAGCGGGAGCATCAGATACGCAGTATTTT. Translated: CASSSGAGASDTQYF.

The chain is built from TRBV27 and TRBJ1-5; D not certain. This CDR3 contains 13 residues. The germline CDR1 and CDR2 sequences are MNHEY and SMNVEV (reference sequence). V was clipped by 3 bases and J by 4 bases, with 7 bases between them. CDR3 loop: CASSFQINQPQHF. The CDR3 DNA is TGTGCCAGCAGTTTTCAGATAAATCAGCCCCAGCATTTT.

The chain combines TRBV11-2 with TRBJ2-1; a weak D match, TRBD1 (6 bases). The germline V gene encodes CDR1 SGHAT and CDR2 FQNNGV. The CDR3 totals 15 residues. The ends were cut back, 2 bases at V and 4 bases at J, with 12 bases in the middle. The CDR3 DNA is TGTGCCAGCAGCTTAACGACAGGTCTTTACAATGAGCAGTTCTTC. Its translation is CASSLTTGLYNEQFF.

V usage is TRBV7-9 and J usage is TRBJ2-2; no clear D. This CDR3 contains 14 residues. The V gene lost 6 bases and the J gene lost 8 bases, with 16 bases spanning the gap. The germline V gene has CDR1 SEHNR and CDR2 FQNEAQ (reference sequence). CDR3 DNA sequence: TGTGCCAGCAGAGACTCTTTTAGTGGTGGGGAGCTGTTTTTT. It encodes CASRDSFSGGELFF.

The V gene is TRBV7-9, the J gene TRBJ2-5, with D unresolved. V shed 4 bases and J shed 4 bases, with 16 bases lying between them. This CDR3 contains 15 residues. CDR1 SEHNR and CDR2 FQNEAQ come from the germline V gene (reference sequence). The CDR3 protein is CASSSPGPGRETQYF. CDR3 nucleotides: TGTGCCAGCAGCTCTCCGGGCCCCGGGCGAGAGACCCAGTACTTC.

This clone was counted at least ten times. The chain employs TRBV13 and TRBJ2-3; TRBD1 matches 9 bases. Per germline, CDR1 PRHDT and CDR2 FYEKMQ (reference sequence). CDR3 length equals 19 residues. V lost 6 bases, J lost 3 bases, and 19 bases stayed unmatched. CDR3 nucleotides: TGTGCCAGCAGGACGCTTAGGGTCGGGACAGGGAGGGTTACAGATACGCAGTATTTT. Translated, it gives CASRTLRVGTGRVTDTQYF.

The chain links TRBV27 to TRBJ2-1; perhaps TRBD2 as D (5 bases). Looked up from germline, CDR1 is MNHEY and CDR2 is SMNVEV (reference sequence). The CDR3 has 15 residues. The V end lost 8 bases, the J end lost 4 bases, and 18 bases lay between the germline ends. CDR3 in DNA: TGTGCCAGCGGCGCAGAGGGTTACCTTTACAATGAGCAGTTCTTC. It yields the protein CASGAEGYLYNEQFF.

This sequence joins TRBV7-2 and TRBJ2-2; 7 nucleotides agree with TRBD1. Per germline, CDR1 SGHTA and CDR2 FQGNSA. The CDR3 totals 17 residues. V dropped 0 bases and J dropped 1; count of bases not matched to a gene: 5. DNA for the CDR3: TGTGCCAGCAGCTTAGCCGACAGGGATTTGAACACCGGGGAGCTGTTTTTT. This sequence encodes CASSLADRDLNTGELFF.